Listed here is a single T cell receptor beta chain. The antigen is unknown. Germline-derived CDR1 and CDR2 are SEHNR and FQNEAQ (reference sequence). This CDR3 comprises 14 residues. V was trimmed by 6 bases and J by 5 bases, leaving 14 bases between them. This record comes from a study of T cell responses to AZD1222 COVID-19 vaccine. Notes on the study in general: Nearly half of spike-specific TCRs reportedly go after variant regions that carry no mutations. It was only after the peak T cell response that any repertoires were sampled. Donors in the cohort were predominantly white British and more often female, and clonal diversity was possibly underestimated. At baseline, seropositivity was found in only a handful of AZD1222 recipients.

The repertoire was sequenced with immunoSEQ multiplex PCR; TCRdb's copy has only in-frame clones and lacks some. The sample yields 100,000 to 150,000 clones, 85% to 90% seen once. This clonotype was sampled from an adult in good health. The material sequenced was peripheral blood, taken on day 0 of AZD1222 vaccination. The genes are TRBV7-9 and TRBJ1-5, with D unclear. The CDR3 reads CASSVMGWDQPQHF. For the CDR3, the DNA is TGTGCCAGCAGTGTGATGGGGTGGGATCAGCCCCAGCATTTT.